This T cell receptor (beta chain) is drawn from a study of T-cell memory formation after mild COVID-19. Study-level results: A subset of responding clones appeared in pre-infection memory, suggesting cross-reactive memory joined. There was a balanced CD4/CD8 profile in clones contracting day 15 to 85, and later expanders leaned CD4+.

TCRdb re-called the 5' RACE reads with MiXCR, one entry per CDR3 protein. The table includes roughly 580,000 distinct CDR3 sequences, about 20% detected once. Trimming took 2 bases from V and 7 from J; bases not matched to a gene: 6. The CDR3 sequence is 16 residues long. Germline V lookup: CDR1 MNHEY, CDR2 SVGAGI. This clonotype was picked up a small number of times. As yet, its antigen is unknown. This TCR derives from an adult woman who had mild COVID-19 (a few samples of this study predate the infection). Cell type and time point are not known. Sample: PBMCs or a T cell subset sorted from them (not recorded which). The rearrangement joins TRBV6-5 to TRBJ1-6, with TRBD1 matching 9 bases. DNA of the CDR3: TGTGCCAGCAGTTACGCGTCGGGACAGGGAAATTCACCCCTCCACTTT. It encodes CASSYASGQGNSPLHF.